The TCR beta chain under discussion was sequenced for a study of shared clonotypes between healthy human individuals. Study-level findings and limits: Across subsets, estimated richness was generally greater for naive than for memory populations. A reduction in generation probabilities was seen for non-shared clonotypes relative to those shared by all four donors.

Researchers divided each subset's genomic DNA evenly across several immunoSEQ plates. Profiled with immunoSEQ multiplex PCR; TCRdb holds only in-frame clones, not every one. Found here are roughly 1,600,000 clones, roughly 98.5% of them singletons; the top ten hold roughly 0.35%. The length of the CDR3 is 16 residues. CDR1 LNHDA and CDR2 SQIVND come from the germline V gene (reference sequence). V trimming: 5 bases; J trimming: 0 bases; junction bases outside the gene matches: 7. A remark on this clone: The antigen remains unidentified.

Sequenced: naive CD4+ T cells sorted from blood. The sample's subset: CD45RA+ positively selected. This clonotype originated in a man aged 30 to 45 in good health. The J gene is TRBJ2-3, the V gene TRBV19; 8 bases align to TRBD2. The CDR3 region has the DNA TGTGCCAGTAGTCTCCGTGTAGCGGGGAGCACAGATACGCAGTATTTT. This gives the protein CASSLRVAGSTDTQYF.